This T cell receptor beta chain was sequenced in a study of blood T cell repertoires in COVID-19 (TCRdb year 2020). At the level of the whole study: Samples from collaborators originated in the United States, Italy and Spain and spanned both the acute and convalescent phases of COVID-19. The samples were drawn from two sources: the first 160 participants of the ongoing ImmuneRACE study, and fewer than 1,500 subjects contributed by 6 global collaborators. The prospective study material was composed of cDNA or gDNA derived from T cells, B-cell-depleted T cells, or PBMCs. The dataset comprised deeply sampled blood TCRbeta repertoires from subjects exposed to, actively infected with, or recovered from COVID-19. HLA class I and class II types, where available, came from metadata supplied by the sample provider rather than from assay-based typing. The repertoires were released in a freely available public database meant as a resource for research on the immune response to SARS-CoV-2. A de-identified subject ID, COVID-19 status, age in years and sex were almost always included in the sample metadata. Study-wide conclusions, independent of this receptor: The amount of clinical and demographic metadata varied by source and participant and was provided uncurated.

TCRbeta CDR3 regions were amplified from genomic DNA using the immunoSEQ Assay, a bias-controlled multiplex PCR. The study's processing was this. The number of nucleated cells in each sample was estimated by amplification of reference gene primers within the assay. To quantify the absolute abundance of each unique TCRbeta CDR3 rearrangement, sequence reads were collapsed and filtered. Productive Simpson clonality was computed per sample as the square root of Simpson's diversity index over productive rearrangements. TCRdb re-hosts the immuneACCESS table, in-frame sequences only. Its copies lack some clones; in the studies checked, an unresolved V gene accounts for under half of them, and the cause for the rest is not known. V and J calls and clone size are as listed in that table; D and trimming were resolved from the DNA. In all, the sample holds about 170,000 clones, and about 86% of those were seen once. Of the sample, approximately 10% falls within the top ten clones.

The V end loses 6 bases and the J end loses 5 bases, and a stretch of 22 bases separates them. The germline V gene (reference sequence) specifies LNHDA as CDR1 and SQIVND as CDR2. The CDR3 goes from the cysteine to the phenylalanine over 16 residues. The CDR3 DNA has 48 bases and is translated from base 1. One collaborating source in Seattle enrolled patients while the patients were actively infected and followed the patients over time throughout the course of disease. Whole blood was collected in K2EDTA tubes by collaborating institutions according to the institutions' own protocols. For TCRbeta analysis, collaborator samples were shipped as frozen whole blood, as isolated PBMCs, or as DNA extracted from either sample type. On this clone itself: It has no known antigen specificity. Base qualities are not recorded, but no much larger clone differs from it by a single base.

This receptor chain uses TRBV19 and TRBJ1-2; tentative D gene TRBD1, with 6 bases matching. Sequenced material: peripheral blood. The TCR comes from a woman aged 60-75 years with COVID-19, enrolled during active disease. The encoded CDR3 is CASRPWDATGHYGYTF. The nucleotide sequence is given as TGTGCCAGTAGACCGTGGGACGCGACAGGTCATTATGGCTACACCTTC. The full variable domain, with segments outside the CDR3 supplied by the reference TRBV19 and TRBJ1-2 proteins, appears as DGGITQSPKYLFRKEGQNVTLSCEQNLNHDAMYWYRQDPGQGLRLIYYSQIVNDFQKGDIAEGYSVSREKKESFPLTVTSAQKNPTAFYLCASRPWDATGHYGYTFGSGTRLTVV.